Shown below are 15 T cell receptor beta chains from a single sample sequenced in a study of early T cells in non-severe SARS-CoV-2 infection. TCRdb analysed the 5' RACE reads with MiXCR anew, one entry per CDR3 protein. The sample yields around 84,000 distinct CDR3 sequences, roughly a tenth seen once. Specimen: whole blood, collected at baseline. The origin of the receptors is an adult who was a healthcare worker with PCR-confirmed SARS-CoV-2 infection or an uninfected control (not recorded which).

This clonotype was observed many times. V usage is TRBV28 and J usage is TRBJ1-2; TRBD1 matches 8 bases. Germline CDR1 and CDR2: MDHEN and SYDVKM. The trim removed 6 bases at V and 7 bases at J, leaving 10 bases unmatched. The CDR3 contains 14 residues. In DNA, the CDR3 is TGTGCCAGCAGCTGGACAGGGACTGCATCTGGCTACACCTTC. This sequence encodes CASSWTGTASGYTF.

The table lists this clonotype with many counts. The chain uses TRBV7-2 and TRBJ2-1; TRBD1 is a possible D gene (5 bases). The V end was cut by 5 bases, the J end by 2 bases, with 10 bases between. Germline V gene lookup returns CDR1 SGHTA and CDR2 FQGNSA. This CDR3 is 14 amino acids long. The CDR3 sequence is CASSVDKAYNEQFF. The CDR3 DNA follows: TGTGCCAGCAGCGTGGACAAAGCCTACAATGAGCAGTTCTTC.

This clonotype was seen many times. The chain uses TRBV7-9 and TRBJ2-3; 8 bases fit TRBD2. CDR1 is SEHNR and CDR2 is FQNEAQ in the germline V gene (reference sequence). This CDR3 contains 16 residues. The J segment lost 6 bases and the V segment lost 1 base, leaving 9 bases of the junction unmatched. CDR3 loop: CASSLGPGRALDTQYF. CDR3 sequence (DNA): TGTGCCAGCAGCTTAGGGCCCGGGAGGGCCTTGGATACGCAGTATTTT.

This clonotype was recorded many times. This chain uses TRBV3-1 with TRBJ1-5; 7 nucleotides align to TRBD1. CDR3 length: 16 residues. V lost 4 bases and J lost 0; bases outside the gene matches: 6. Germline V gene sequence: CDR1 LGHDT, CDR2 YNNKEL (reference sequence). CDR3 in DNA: TGTGCCAGCAGCCCGGGACAGCGGCTTAGCAATCAGCCCCAGCATTTT. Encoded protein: CASSPGQRLSNQPQHF.

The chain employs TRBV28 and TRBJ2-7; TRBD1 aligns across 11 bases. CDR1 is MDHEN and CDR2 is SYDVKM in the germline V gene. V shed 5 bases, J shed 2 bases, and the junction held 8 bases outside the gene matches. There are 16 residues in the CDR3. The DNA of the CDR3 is TGTGCCAGCAGTGCTTCCCCGGGACAGGGGGCCTACGAGCAGTACTTC. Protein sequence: CASSASPGQGAYEQYF.

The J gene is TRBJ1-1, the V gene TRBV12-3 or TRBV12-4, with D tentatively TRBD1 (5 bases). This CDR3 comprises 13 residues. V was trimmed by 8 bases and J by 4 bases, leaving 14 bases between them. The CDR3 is CASAGVWGTEAFF. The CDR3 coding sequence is TGTGCCAGCGCGGGGGTTTGGGGCACTGAAGCTTTCTTT.

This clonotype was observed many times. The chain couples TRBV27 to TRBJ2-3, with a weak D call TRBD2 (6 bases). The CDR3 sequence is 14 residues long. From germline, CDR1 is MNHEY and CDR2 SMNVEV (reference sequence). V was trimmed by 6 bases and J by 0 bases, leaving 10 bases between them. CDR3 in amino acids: CASSLGLSTDTQYF. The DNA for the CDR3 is TGTGCCAGCAGCTTGGGACTCAGCACAGATACGCAGTATTTT.

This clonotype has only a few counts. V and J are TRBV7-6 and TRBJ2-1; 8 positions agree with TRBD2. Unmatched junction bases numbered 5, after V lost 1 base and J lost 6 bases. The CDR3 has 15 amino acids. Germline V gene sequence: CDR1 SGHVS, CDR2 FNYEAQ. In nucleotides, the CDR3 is TGTGCCAGCAGCTTAGGGGCTAGCGGGTCCAATGAGCAGTTCTTC. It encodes CASSLGASGSNEQFF.

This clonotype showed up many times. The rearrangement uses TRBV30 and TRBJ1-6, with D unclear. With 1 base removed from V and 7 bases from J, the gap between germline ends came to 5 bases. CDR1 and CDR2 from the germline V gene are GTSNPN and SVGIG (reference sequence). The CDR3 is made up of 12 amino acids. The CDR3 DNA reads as TGTGCCTGGAGTGCCACGAATTCACCCCTCCACTTT. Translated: CAWSATNSPLHF. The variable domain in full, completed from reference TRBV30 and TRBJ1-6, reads SQTIHQWPATLVQPVGSPLSLECTVEGTSNPNLYWYRQAAGRGLQLLFYSVGIGQISSEVPQNLSASRPQDRQFILSSKKLLLSDSGFYLCAWSATNSPLHFGNGTRLTVT.

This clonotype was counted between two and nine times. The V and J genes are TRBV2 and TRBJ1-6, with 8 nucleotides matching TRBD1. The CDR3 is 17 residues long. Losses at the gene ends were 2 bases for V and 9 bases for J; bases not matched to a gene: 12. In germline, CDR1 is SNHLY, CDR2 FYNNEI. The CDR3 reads CASSERGGQGGGSPLHF. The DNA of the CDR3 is TGTGCCAGCAGTGAACGGGGAGGACAGGGTGGTGGTTCACCCCTCCACTTT.

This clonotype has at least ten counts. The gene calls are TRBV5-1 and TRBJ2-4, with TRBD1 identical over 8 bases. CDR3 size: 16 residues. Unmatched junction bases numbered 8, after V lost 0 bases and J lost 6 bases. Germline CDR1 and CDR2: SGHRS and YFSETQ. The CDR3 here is CASSLGGTGWVNIQYF. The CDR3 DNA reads TGCGCCAGCAGCTTGGGCGGGACAGGATGGGTAAACATTCAGTACTTC.

The CDR3 region is CASSWTGGYTDTQYF. CDR3 sequence (DNA): TGCGCCAGCAGCTGGACAGGGGGCTACACAGATACGCAGTATTTT. V and J are TRBV5-1 and TRBJ2-3; TRBD1 aligns across 11 bases. The CDR3 covers 15 residues. The germline CDR1 and CDR2 sequences are SGHRS and YFSETQ. V shed 3 bases and J 2 bases; nucleotides not matched to a gene: 2.

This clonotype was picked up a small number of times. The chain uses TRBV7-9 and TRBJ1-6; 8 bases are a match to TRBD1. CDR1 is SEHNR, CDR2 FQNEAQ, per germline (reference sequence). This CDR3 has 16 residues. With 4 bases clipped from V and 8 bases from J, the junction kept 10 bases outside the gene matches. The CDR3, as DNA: TGTGCCAGCAGCTCCGTCGACAGGGGCAAGGATTCACCCCTCCACTTT. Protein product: CASSSVDRGKDSPLHF.

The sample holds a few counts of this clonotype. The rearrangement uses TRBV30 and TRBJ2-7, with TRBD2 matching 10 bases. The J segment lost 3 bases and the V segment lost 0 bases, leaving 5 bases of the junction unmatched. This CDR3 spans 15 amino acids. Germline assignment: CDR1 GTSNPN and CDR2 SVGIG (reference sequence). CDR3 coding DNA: TGTGCCTGGAGTGTACGTTTAGCGGGAGGCTACGAGCAGTACTTC. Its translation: CAWSVRLAGGYEQYF. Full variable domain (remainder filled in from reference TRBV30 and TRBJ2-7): SQTIHQWPATLVQPVGSPLSLECTVEGTSNPNLYWYRQAAGRGLQLLFYSVGIGQISSEVPQNLSASRPQDRQFILSSKKLLLSDSGFYLCAWSVRLAGGYEQYFGPGTRLTVT.

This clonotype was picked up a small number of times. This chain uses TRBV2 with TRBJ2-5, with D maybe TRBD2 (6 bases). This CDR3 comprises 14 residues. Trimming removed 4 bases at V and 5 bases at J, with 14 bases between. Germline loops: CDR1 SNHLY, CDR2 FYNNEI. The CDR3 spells CASSGGGDFETQYF. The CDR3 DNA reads TGTGCCAGCAGTGGTGGCGGGGACTTTGAGACCCAGTACTTC.